This T cell receptor beta chain was found in a study of low-dose radiotherapy and immunotherapy resistance in tumors. In this sample, this clonotype turned up many times. TRAV- and TRBV-specific primers primed first-strand cDNA, covering alpha and beta chains. Amplification, which lasted approximately 20 PCR cycles, used a constant-region primer and V-primer adapter to amplify TCRs. TCRdb called the reads again in MiXCR, with one record for every CDR3 protein. Of about 82,000 distinct CDR3 sequences listed, 18% are singletons. Time point denoted: before trial treatment. The CDR3 has 15 amino acids. Germline V CDR1 and CDR2: MNHEY, SVGEGT. V shed 2 bases, J shed 2 bases, and the junction held 4 bases outside the gene matches.

Sample: PBMCs, taken before treatment. This TCR derives from a male donor with prostate cancer. V is TRBV6-2 or TRBV6-3 and J is TRBJ2-3, with 7 positions matching TRBD2. CDR3 nucleotide sequence: TGTGCCAGCAGTTACCTAGCGGAGGTCACAGATACGCAGTATTTT. Its translation: CASSYLAEVTDTQYF.